These 9 T cell receptor beta chains share one sample of origin, sequenced in a study of memory CD4+ T cells and cytomegalovirus serostatus. Single viable CD3+CD4+CD8-CD45RO+ cells were sorted as the memory CD4+ T cells. Method: immunoSEQ multiplex PCR; TCRdb's copy keeps in-frame clones and lacks some. The repertoire includes about 50,000 clones, roughly four fifths of them detected once, and approximately 0.55% sits in the top ten. The specimen sequenced was memory CD4+ T cells from blood. Receptors originate from an adult in good health and CMV-seronegative.

In its sample, this clone was seen once. The V gene is TRBV5-1, the J gene TRBJ2-3, with 7 bases identical to TRBD1. Germline V gene data show CDR1 as SGHRS and CDR2 as YFSETQ. This CDR3 is 17 amino acids long. V shed 0 bases and J 0 bases; nucleotides not matched to a gene: 7. The CDR3 DNA follows: TGCGCCAGCAGCTTGGGCCTGACAGGGCTAAGCACAGATACGCAGTATTTT. It encodes CASSLGLTGLSTDTQYF.

V and J are TRBV30 and TRBJ1-2; TRBD1 is a possible D gene (5 bases). Germline V lookup: CDR1 GTSNPN, CDR2 SVGIG (reference sequence). The CDR3 has 11 residues. Trimming removed 7 bases at V and 7 bases at J, with 13 bases between. CDR3 nucleotide sequence: TGTGCCTACCAGGGATCGGGTGGCTACACCTTC. Translated, it gives CAYQGSGGYTF.

The V call is TRBV7-2, the J call TRBJ1-2; TRBD1 might be the D (5 bases). The germline V gene has CDR1 SGHTA and CDR2 FQGNSA. V dropped 4 bases and J dropped 9 bases, with 24 bases sitting between them. CDR3 length: 16 amino acids. The CDR3 loop reads CASSSATPGLLKSYTF. In DNA form, the CDR3 reads TGTGCCAGCAGCTCTGCAACTCCGGGACTACTAAAGAGCTACACCTTC.

This chain joins TRBV10-3 and TRBJ2-5, with 7 bases aligning to TRBD2. With V trimmed by 4 bases and J by 4 bases, 9 bases remained unmatched. The length of the CDR3 is 15 residues. Germline CDR1 and CDR2: ENHRY and SYGVKD. This chain's CDR3 is CAISGGGSPGETQYF. CDR3 coding DNA: TGTGCCATCAGTGGGGGGGGGTCCCCCGGAGAGACCCAGTACTTC.

This chain uses TRBV15 with TRBJ2-5, with D uncertain. The CDR3 has 16 residues. V lost 1 base and J lost 4, with 16 bases in between. The germline gives CDR1 LNHNV, CDR2 YYDKDF (reference sequence). CDR3 nucleotides: TGTGCCACCAGCAGAGTTGAGGCTAGGCTCGGAGAGACCCAGTACTTC. Protein sequence: CATSRVEARLGETQYF.

The chain has TRBV7-9 and TRBJ2-5; TRBD2 aligns across 14 bases. Germline trimming cut 5 bases from V and 4 bases from J; bases unmatched to any gene: 3. Germline assignment: CDR1 SEHNR and CDR2 FQNEAQ (reference sequence). This CDR3 is 15 amino acids long. The CDR3 here is CASSPGTSGGETQYF. The CDR3, as DNA: TGTGCCAGCAGCCCAGGGACTAGCGGGGGAGAGACCCAGTACTTC.

V usage is TRBV5-1 and J usage is TRBJ2-3; D is uncertain. Trimming cost V 4 bases and J 5 bases, with 11 bases left between them. CDR3 length equals 13 residues. Germline V gene lookup returns CDR1 SGHRS and CDR2 YFSETQ. The CDR3 sequence: CASSIRTEDTQYF. In DNA, the CDR3 is TGCGCCAGCAGCATACGGACGGAAGATACGCAGTATTTT.

V is TRBV2 and J is TRBJ1-2; D not certain. V was shortened by 4 bases and J by 5 bases, with 5 bases between the two germline ends. The V gene's germline CDR1 is SNHLY and CDR2 FYNNEI. There are 11 residues in the CDR3. For the CDR3, the DNA is TGTGCCAGCAGTGCGAGGTATGGCTACACCTTC. Amino acid sequence: CASSARYGYTF.

The V gene is TRBV11-3, the J gene TRBJ2-1; 10 bases fit TRBD1. The CDR3 length is 15 residues. The germline V gene encodes CDR1 SGHNT and CDR2 YENEEA. The trim removed 0 bases at V and 8 bases at J, leaving 4 bases unmatched. The DNA of the CDR3 is TGTGCCAGCAGCTTAGACGGGACAGGGGCCGATGAGCAGTTCTTC. Translating it yields CASSLDGTGADEQFF.